Below, 16 T cell receptor beta chains from the same sample are listed, as sequenced in a study of shared T cell receptors in the human thymus. The assay was immunoSEQ multiplex PCR, and TCRdb's table has in-frame clones only and misses some. The repertoire holds some 660,000 clones, with about 89% as singletons. These same records also appear under a second study, on human thymus T cells.

Sequencing input: thymocytes. Receptors were obtained from a boy under two years old with a congenital heart defect.

The J gene is TRBJ2-7, the V gene TRBV14; D is ambiguous. The CDR3 covers 16 residues. Germline lookup yields CDR1 SGHDN and CDR2 FVKESK. V lost 0 bases and J 3 bases, leaving 15 bases between the germline ends. The CDR3 region is CASSQDLFAELYEQYF. CDR3 sequence (DNA): TGTGCCAGCAGCCAAGATCTTTTTGCGGAACTCTACGAGCAGTACTTC.

The chain uses TRBV28 and TRBJ1-4, with 9 bases that match TRBD1. CDR1 is MDHEN and CDR2 is SYDVKM in the germline V gene. Unmatched junction bases numbered 2, after V lost 2 bases and J lost 4 bases. The length of the CDR3 is 15 residues. CDR3 nucleotides: TGTGCCAGCAGTTTAGGGACAGGGCATAATGAAAAACTGTTTTTT. It encodes CASSLGTGHNEKLFF. Full variable domain (missing parts from reference TRBV28 and TRBJ1-4): DVKVTQSSRYLVKRTGEKVFLECVQDMDHENMFWYRQDPGLGLRLIYFSYDVKMKEKGDIPEGYSVSREKKERFSLILESASTNQTSMYLCASSLGTGHNEKLFFGSGTQLSVL.

The V and J genes are TRBV27 and TRBJ1-1; the D gene is possibly TRBD1 (5 bases). CDR1 is MNHEY and CDR2 is SMNVEV in the germline V gene (reference sequence). The CDR3 has 13 amino acids. The V end lost 3 bases, the J end lost 5 bases, and 10 bases lay between the germline ends. The CDR3 loop reads CASSLQGETEAFF. Here the CDR3 DNA reads TGTGCCAGCAGTTTGCAGGGTGAGACTGAAGCTTTCTTT.

V usage is TRBV9 and J usage is TRBJ2-3, with 8 bases matching TRBD1. The CDR3 totals 16 residues. Germline V gene lookup returns CDR1 SGDLS and CDR2 YYNGEE. V lost 0 bases, J lost 0 bases, and 3 bases stayed unmatched. This chain's CDR3 is CASSVGRGRSTDTQYF. The CDR3 bases are TGTGCCAGCAGCGTAGGCAGGGGGCGTAGCACAGATACGCAGTATTTT.

The rearrangement joins TRBV27 to TRBJ1-6; 8 nucleotides line up with TRBD1. The CDR3 covers 16 residues. Germline V CDR1 and CDR2: MNHEY, SMNVEV (reference sequence). J was trimmed by 6 bases and V by 5 bases; bases with no gene match: 9. The CDR3 DNA reads as TGTGCCAGCAGTCCAAAGACAGGGGTGGTTAATTCACCCCTCCACTTT. The encoded protein is CASSPKTGVVNSPLHF.

CDR3 sequence: CASSEAFGGRNQPQHF. CDR3 coding DNA: TGTGCCAGCAGTGAAGCATTCGGGGGGCGCAATCAGCCCCAGCATTTT. This rearrangement joins TRBV6-1 to TRBJ1-5; D might be TRBD1 (6 bases). Trimming cost V 0 bases and J 2 bases, with 11 bases left between them. The germline V gene encodes CDR1 MNHNS and CDR2 SASEGT. This CDR3 is built from 16 residues.

J is TRBJ2-7 and V is TRBV28; D uncertain. Deletions cut 7 bases from V and 5 bases from J, with 12 bases between. Germline V gene sequence: CDR1 MDHEN, CDR2 SYDVKM. The CDR3 length is 12 residues. The CDR3 bases are TGTGCCAGCAACCGCGGCCCCCACGAGCAGTACTTC. It specifies CASNRGPHEQYF.

The V gene is TRBV29-1, the J gene TRBJ2-1; TRBD2 aligns across 8 bases. CDR3 size: 17 residues. The V gene's germline CDR1 is SQVTM and CDR2 ANQGSEA. After removal of 2 bases from V and 1 base from J, the junction contained 10 bases not matched to a gene. DNA of the CDR3: TGCAGCGTTGAAAGGCGGGAGGTTCAAGATTCCTACAATGAGCAGTTCTTC. Translated, it gives CSVERREVQDSYNEQFF.

The gene calls are TRBV5-4 and TRBJ1-1; 7 bases fit TRBD1. In germline, CDR1 is SGHNT, CDR2 YYREEE (reference sequence). The CDR3 contains 15 residues. Unmatched junction bases numbered 7, after V lost 4 bases and J lost 1 base. For the CDR3, the DNA is TGTGCCAGCAGCGTACGACAGGGTTGGAACACTGAAGCTTTCTTT. It specifies CASSVRQGWNTEAFF.

In this sample, this clone turned up a few times. The chain employs TRBV7-2 and TRBJ2-1; 7 nucleotides line up with TRBD2. V lost 5 bases, J lost 4 bases, and 11 bases stayed unmatched. CDR3 length equals 16 residues. Germline loops: CDR1 SGHTA, CDR2 FQGNSA. In nucleotides, the CDR3 is TGTGCCAGCAGCCCCCAGTTGGCTAGCGGTTACAATGAGCAGTTCTTC. Protein product: CASSPQLASGYNEQFF.

As regards this clone: The sample contains more than one DNA sequence encoding this CDR3. The chain carries TRBV28 and TRBJ1-5; TRBD1 is a possible D gene (5 bases). The CDR3 has 13 residues. V lost 2 bases and J lost 7, with 9 bases in between. From germline, CDR1 is MDHEN and CDR2 SYDVKM. CDR3 in amino acids: CASSLARAQPQHF. For the CDR3, the DNA is TGTGCCAGCAGTTTAGCCAGGGCGCAGCCCCAGCATTTT.

The rearrangement links TRBV5-1 to TRBJ1-3; TRBD1 might be the D (5 bases). CDR1 is SGHRS and CDR2 is YFSETQ in the germline V gene. Trimming took 4 bases from V and 0 from J, leaving 11 bases between them. This CDR3 has 15 residues. The CDR3 loop is CASSKTANSGNTIYF. The DNA of the CDR3 is TGCGCCAGCAGCAAGACAGCAAACTCTGGAAACACCATATATTTT. Full variable domain (missing parts from reference TRBV5-1 and TRBJ1-3): KAGVTQTPRYLIKTRGQQVTLSCSPISGHRSVSWYQQTPGQGLQFLFEYFSETQRNKGNFPGRFSGRQFSNSRSEMNVSTLELGDSALYLCASSKTANSGNTIYFGEGSWLTVV.

This clone has a handful of counts. The V and J genes are TRBV18 and TRBJ1-1; TRBD1 agrees at 8 bases. In germline, CDR1 is KGHSH, CDR2 LQKENI. This CDR3 has 14 residues. V shed 4 bases, J shed 4 bases, and the junction held 5 bases outside the gene matches. The CDR3 DNA sequence: TGTGCCAGCTCACTGGACAGGGTTGGCACTGAAGCTTTCTTT. Its protein is CASSLDRVGTEAFF.

The rearrangement uses TRBV27 and TRBJ1-2; TRBD1 might be the D (5 bases). This CDR3 contains 14 residues. Germline V gene data show CDR1 as MNHEY and CDR2 as SMNVEV (reference sequence). The germline V and J ends were trimmed by 8 bases and 5 bases, with 18 bases remaining between them. CDR3 nucleotides: TGTGCCAGCGCGACAGCCTTACCGCCTTATGGCTACACCTTC. Translated, it gives CASATALPPYGYTF.

The genes are TRBV14 and TRBJ2-1; D gene ambiguous. The V end lost 6 bases, the J end lost 0 bases, and 15 bases lay between the germline ends. The CDR3 sequence is 16 residues long. Germline CDR1 and CDR2: SGHDN and FVKESK. CDR3 amino acids: CASSPYSPSSYNEQFF. CDR3 DNA sequence: TGTGCCAGCAGTCCCTATAGCCCCAGCTCCTACAATGAGCAGTTCTTC.

The chain couples TRBV5-1 to TRBJ2-1, with 8 bases fitting TRBD2. Per germline, CDR1 SGHRS and CDR2 YFSETQ. This CDR3 region has 16 residues. Trimming cost V 4 bases and J 1 base; bases outside gene matches: 7. CDR3: CASSPTSGRSYNEQFF. DNA for the CDR3: TGCGCCAGCAGCCCCACTAGCGGTAGATCCTACAATGAGCAGTTCTTC. Combining the CDR3 with reference TRBV5-1 and TRBJ2-1 gives the whole variable domain KAGVTQTPRYLIKTRGQQVTLSCSPISGHRSVSWYQQTPGQGLQFLFEYFSETQRNKGNFPGRFSGRQFSNSRSEMNVSTLELGDSALYLCASSPTSGRSYNEQFFGPGTRLTVL.